The 27 T cell receptor beta chains presented below share a single source sample, sequenced in a study of T cells in Graves' hyperthyroidism and ophthalmopathy. RNA transcripts provided the source from which TCR beta CDR3 regions were amplified. HTBI primers were the set used in a first-round RT-PCR of the TCR CDR3. TCRdb analysed the multiplex PCR reads with MiXCR anew, one entry per CDR3 protein. The table includes about 360,000 distinct CDR3 sequences, about 12% detected once. The sequenced sample was blood. The source of these receptors is a woman between 18 and 30 years old with Graves' hyperthyroidism.

This clonotype was counted ten times or more. The gene calls are TRBV29-1 and TRBJ1-1; D unresolved. The CDR3 contains 14 residues. V lost 6 bases, J lost 4 bases, and 18 bases lay in between. Germline CDR1 and CDR2: SQVTM and ANQGSEA. The CDR3 DNA is TGCAGCGTGGCGGCGGGGTTCAGTAGCACTGAAGCTTTCTTT. This codes for CSVAAGFSSTEAFF. The entire variable domain, with the rest obtained from reference TRBV29-1 and TRBJ1-1, is as follows: SAVISQKPSRDICQRGTSLTIQCQVDSQVTMMFWYRQQPGQSLTLIATANQGSEATYESGFVIDKFPISRPNLTFSTLTVSNMSPEDSSIYLCSVAAGFSSTEAFFGQGTRLTVV.

In its sample, this clonotype was seen a few times. The J gene is TRBJ2-3, the V gene TRBV19; perhaps D is TRBD1 or TRBD2 (5 bases each). Looked up from germline, CDR1 is LNHDA and CDR2 is SQIVND (reference sequence). Trimming pared 5 bases from V and 5 bases from J, leaving 8 bases between. The CDR3 sequence is 12 residues long. CDR3 region: CASSRDGDTQYF. DNA of the CDR3: TGTGCCAGTAGTCGGGACGGAGATACGCAGTATTTT.

V gene TRBV7-2 combines with J gene TRBJ2-7; 10 bases are shared with TRBD2. Germline CDR1 SGHTA, CDR2 FQGNSA. V trimming: 5 bases; J trimming: 3 bases; junction bases outside the gene matches: 10. The CDR3 loop spans 16 amino acids. The CDR3 sequence: CASSAGQAGGGYEQYF. The CDR3 region has the DNA TGTGCCAGCAGCGCCGGCCAAGCGGGAGGGGGCTACGAGCAGTACTTC.

Ten or more counts support this clonotype. The genes are TRBV27 and TRBJ2-7; no clear D. The germline V and J ends were trimmed by 3 bases and 2 bases, with 8 bases remaining between them. The CDR3 is 13 amino acids. CDR1 and CDR2 from the germline V gene are MNHEY and SMNVEV (reference sequence). CDR3 in amino acids: CASSLKPAYEQYF. The DNA for the CDR3 is TGTGCCAGCAGTTTGAAGCCTGCCTACGAGCAGTACTTC.

This clonotype was detected ten times or more. The CDR3 DNA is TGTGCCAGCGGTGCGGAGGCTGCAACTAATGAAAAACTGTTTTTT. Translating gives CASGAEAATNEKLFF. The chain links TRBV2 to TRBJ1-4; D is uncertain. Germline assignment: CDR1 SNHLY and CDR2 FYNNEI. The V and J ends lost 8 bases and 0 bases respectively, with 13 bases between them. The CDR3 runs 15 residues.

This clonotype has just a few counts. The chain joins TRBV7-9 to TRBJ1-2; 7 bases are a match to TRBD1. In germline, CDR1 is SEHNR, CDR2 FQNEAQ (reference sequence). V shed 5 bases, J shed 4 bases, and the junction held 13 bases outside the gene matches. The CDR3 has 16 amino acids. The CDR3 here is CASSGGVRDSTYGYTF. CDR3 nucleotide sequence: TGTGCCAGCAGCGGAGGGGTTCGGGACAGCACCTATGGCTACACCTTC.

This clonotype was counted only a few times. With a much larger clone just one base away, this may be a read error. The V gene is TRBV12-3 or TRBV12-4, the J gene TRBJ1-5; tentative D call: TRBD1 (6 bases). This CDR3 has 15 residues. Trimming took 6 bases from V and 9 from J, leaving 21 bases between them. CDR3 protein: CASSRRGPTTRPQHF. The DNA for the CDR3 is TGTGCCAGCAGCCGCAGGGGTCCAACCACCCGGCCCCAGCATTTT.

V gene TRBV18 combines with J gene TRBJ2-2; unclear D gene. CDR3 size: 14 residues. Trimming removed 2 bases at V and 6 bases at J, with 10 bases between. Germline V CDR1 and CDR2: KGHSH, LQKENI. Here the CDR3 DNA reads TGTGCCAGCTCACCAGGAGACGAGTCCGGGGAGCTGTTTTTT. Translated, it gives CASSPGDESGELFF.

On this clonotype itself: A much more abundant neighbour one base away suggests this may be a read error. The gene calls are TRBV30 and TRBJ2-5, with TRBD1 matching over 7 bases. This CDR3 contains 12 residues. Looked up from germline, CDR1 is GTSNPN and CDR2 is SVGIG (reference sequence). This chain's CDR3 is CAWNPGGETQCF. CDR3 nucleotides: TGTGCCTGGAACCCAGGGGGAGAGACCCAGTGCTTC.

Details on this clonotype: Just one base apart from a much larger clone, this may be a read error. The chain links TRBV28 to TRBJ2-7; 8 nucleotides agree with TRBD1. Germline CDR1 is MDHEN and CDR2 is SYDVKM. There are 13 residues in the CDR3. Here the CDR3 DNA reads TGTGCCAGCAGGACAGGGGAGCTCTACGAGCAGCACTTC. This codes for CASRTGELYEQHF. Full variable domain (remainder filled in from reference TRBV28 and TRBJ2-7): DVKVTQSSRYLVKRTGEKVFLECVQDMDHENMFWYRQDPGLGLRLIYFSYDVKMKEKGDIPEGYSVSREKKERFSLILESASTNQTSMYLCASRTGELYEQHFGPGTRLTVT.

This clonotype showed up just a few times. The chain is built from TRBV4-3 and TRBJ2-7; 8 nucleotides agree with TRBD2. The V gene's germline CDR1 is LGHNA and CDR2 YSLEER. V was clipped by 0 bases and J by 5 bases; unmatched bases: 9. This CDR3 spans 16 amino acids. The CDR3: CASSQDHGLATDEQYF. The CDR3 nucleotides read TGCGCCAGCAGCCAAGATCACGGACTAGCAACCGACGAGCAGTACTTC.

This clonotype was counted ten times or more. The chain couples TRBV20-1 to TRBJ2-3; 8 bases fit TRBD1. There are 17 residues in the CDR3. The ends lost 5 bases at V and 6 bases at J; junction bases unmatched: 19. The germline V gene encodes CDR1 DFQATT and CDR2 SNEGSKA (reference sequence). Written as DNA, the CDR3 is TGCAGTGCTGACCCGGACAGGGTCACGGCCCCAACGGATACGCAGTATTTT. This codes for CSADPDRVTAPTDTQYF.

This clonotype was observed a few times. The rearrangement uses TRBV13 and TRBJ1-2; D might be TRBD1 (5 bases). Trimming removed 5 bases from V and 4 bases from J, with 14 bases in between. The germline gives CDR1 PRHDT, CDR2 FYEKMQ (reference sequence). This CDR3 region has 14 residues. This chain's CDR3 is CASSPRTSSYGYTF. The CDR3 DNA reads TGTGCCAGCAGCCCTCGGACATCGAGCTATGGCTACACCTTC.

This clonotype was counted at least ten times. The V gene is TRBV5-1, the J gene TRBJ2-3; D is unclear. Trimming stripped 6 bases from V and 0 bases from J, with 11 bases between. CDR1 is SGHRS, CDR2 YFSETQ, per germline. This CDR3 contains 14 residues. This chain's CDR3 is CASMRSPSTDTQYF. The CDR3 DNA reads TGCGCCAGCATGAGGAGTCCTAGCACAGATACGCAGTATTTT.

This clonotype has a count of ten or more. The J gene is TRBJ1-1, the V gene TRBV3-1; TRBD1 might be the D (5 bases). The germline gives CDR1 LGHDT, CDR2 YNNKEL (reference sequence). The V and J ends lost 0 bases and 0 bases respectively, with 8 bases between them. The CDR3 extends over 15 amino acids. This chain's CDR3 is CASSQDGGVNTEAFF. CDR3 DNA sequence: TGTGCCAGCAGCCAAGATGGAGGGGTGAACACTGAAGCTTTCTTT.

This clonotype was detected ten times or more. The V and J genes are TRBV5-1 and TRBJ2-1, with 9 nucleotides matching TRBD2. V dropped 4 bases and J dropped 1; count of bases not matched to a gene: 18. Germline-derived CDR1 and CDR2 are SGHRS and YFSETQ. This CDR3 has 20 residues. This CDR3 is CASSNLGGLAGYESYNEQFF. The DNA for the CDR3 is TGCGCCAGCAGCAACCTAGGGGGGCTAGCGGGGTACGAATCCTACAATGAGCAGTTCTTC. Variable domain in full (rest from reference TRBV5-1 and TRBJ2-1): KAGVTQTPRYLIKTRGQQVTLSCSPISGHRSVSWYQQTPGQGLQFLFEYFSETQRNKGNFPGRFSGRQFSNSRSEMNVSTLELGDSALYLCASSNLGGLAGYESYNEQFFGPGTRLTVL.

This clonotype appeared many times. This chain uses TRBV12-3 or TRBV12-4 with TRBJ1-5; no reliable D call. The CDR3 covers 14 residues. V gave up 3 bases and J gave up 0 bases, with 6 bases separating them. CDR3 residues: CASSFQYSNQPQHF. Here the CDR3 DNA reads TGTGCCAGCAGTTTTCAATATAGCAATCAGCCCCAGCATTTT.

This clonotype was observed many times. V usage is TRBV28 and J usage is TRBJ2-7, with 8 bases matching TRBD2. This CDR3 comprises 15 residues. Germline V gene lookup returns CDR1 MDHEN and CDR2 SYDVKM. With V trimmed by 8 bases and J by 6 bases, 15 bases remained unmatched. The CDR3 reads CASLRRGAGAPEQYF. In nucleotides, the CDR3 is TGTGCCAGCCTGCGGCGGGGAGCGGGAGCACCCGAGCAGTACTTC.

In its sample, this clonotype was seen many times. V usage is TRBV20-1 and J usage is TRBJ2-1; 10 positions agree with TRBD2. The germline gives CDR1 DFQATT, CDR2 SNEGSKA (reference sequence). The CDR3 is 14 amino acids. V trimming: 5 bases; J trimming: 8 bases; junction bases outside the gene matches: 9. The CDR3 bases are TGCAGTGCTGAGCGGGAGGGCCCTGGGGATGAGCAGTTCTTC. This sequence encodes CSAEREGPGDEQFF.

This clonotype was detected a few times. This chain connects TRBV19 to TRBJ2-4; TRBD2 matches at 7 bases. CDR1 and CDR2 from the germline V gene are LNHDA and SQIVND (reference sequence). The V gene end was trimmed by 3 bases and the J gene end by 9 bases; junction bases not matched to a gene: 5. This CDR3 is built from 13 residues. The CDR3 DNA sequence: TGTGCCAGTAGTATGACTAGCCAGACCATTCAGTACTTC. Translation: CASSMTSQTIQYF.

This clonotype was recorded at least ten times. The V call is TRBV28, the J call TRBJ2-5; D perhaps matches TRBD2 (5 bases). V gave up 5 bases and J gave up 7 bases, with 17 bases separating them. The CDR3 totals 14 residues. CDR1 and CDR2 (germline): MDHEN, SYDVKM. The CDR3 nucleotides read TGTGCCAGCAGTGACTCGGTGGCCGCGGGGACCCAGTACTTC. It translates to CASSDSVAAGTQYF. Using reference TRBV28 and TRBJ2-5 for the parts outside the CDR3, the full variable domain is DVKVTQSSRYLVKRTGEKVFLECVQDMDHENMFWYRQDPGLGLRLIYFSYDVKMKEKGDIPEGYSVSREKKERFSLILESASTNQTSMYLCASSDSVAAGTQYFGPGTRLLVL.

The table lists this clonotype with many counts. The J gene is TRBJ2-3, the V gene TRBV4-3; 11 bases agree with TRBD2. Germline lookup yields CDR1 LGHNA and CDR2 YSLEER. The J segment lost 4 bases and the V segment lost 0 bases, leaving 3 bases of the junction unmatched. CDR3 length equals 16 residues. The CDR3 reads CASSQDLAGGSDTQYF. The DNA of the CDR3 is TGCGCCAGCAGCCAAGATCTAGCGGGAGGATCAGATACGCAGTATTTT.

This clonotype was counted many times. In DNA form, the CDR3 reads TGTGCCAGCAGCGGGGACAGCCACAGGTACAATGAGCAGTTCTTC. Translated, it gives CASSGDSHRYNEQFF. The chain recombines TRBV9 with TRBJ2-1, with 7 nucleotides matching TRBD1. This CDR3 is 15 amino acids long. Germline V gives CDR1 SGDLS, CDR2 YYNGEE. Losses at the gene ends were 3 bases for V and 4 bases for J; bases not matched to a gene: 7. Together with reference TRBV9 and TRBJ2-1, the CDR3 gives the full variable domain: DSGVTQTPKHLITATGQRVTLRCSPRSGDLSVYWYQQSLDQGLQFLIQYYNGEERAKGNILERFSAQQFPDLHSELNLSSLELGDSALYFCASSGDSHRYNEQFFGPGTRLTVL.

In its sample, this clonotype was seen a few times. A much larger clonotype is one base distant, so this may be a read error. The chain joins TRBV15 to TRBJ1-1; D is uncertain. Germline CDR1 and CDR2: LNHNV and YYDKDF (reference sequence). The CDR3 runs 14 residues. The V and J ends lost 5 bases and 6 bases respectively, with 16 bases between them. CDR3 residues: CATSQREGNPEAFF. Here the CDR3 DNA reads TGTGCCACCAGCCAACGAGAGGGAAATCCTGAAGCTTTCTTT.

Note on this clonotype: The germline gene is not matched at one end of the junction; a read error may be the cause. The chain combines TRBV5-1 with TRBJ1-6; D gene ambiguous. CDR1 and CDR2 (germline): SGHRS, YFSETQ. The CDR3 runs 14 residues. CDR3 residues: CTSSPGVWGSPLHF. CDR3 bases: TGCACCAGCAGCCCGGGCGTATGGGGATCACCCCTCCACTTT.

This clonotype was recorded many times. V is TRBV6-1 and J is TRBJ2-1; 7 positions agree with TRBD2. This CDR3 has 21 residues. Trimming cost V 6 bases and J 2 bases; bases outside gene matches: 25. CDR1 MNHNS and CDR2 SASEGT come from the germline V gene. The CDR3 loop is CASSLLLLASVPSLTYNEQFF. CDR3 nucleotides: TGTGCCAGCAGCCTCCTCTTACTAGCGTCCGTACCCAGTTTAACCTACAATGAGCAGTTCTTC.

This clonotype was counted many times. The chain is built from TRBV5-1 and TRBJ2-7, with D tentatively TRBD2 (5 bases). This CDR3 spans 14 amino acids. Germline V gene sequence: CDR1 SGHRS, CDR2 YFSETQ. V lost 8 bases to trimming and J lost 3 bases, with 18 bases between them. The CDR3 DNA reads TGCGCCAGTCCAATCGGGATGACGTTCTACGAGCAGTACTTC. It yields the protein CASPIGMTFYEQYF.